This T cell receptor (beta chain) stems from a study of blood T cell repertoires in COVID-19. The CDR3 sequence is 15 residues long. CDR1 is SGHNT and CDR2 is YENEEA in the germline V gene. The V end lost 2 bases, the J end lost 1 base, and 9 bases lay between the germline ends. Assay used: immunoSEQ multiplex PCR; TCRdb lists only in-frame clones, some missing. The data show some 220,000 clones, over 75% seen once. This receptor was obtained from a woman between 65 and 79 years old with COVID-19, enrolled during active disease. This chain uses TRBV11-3 with TRBJ2-1; D is uncertain. What was sequenced was peripheral blood. CDR3 bases: TGTGCCAGCAGCTTACATAGTGCGTCCTACAATGAGCAGTTCTTC. Encoded protein: CASSLHSASYNEQFF.